The sequence of this TCR beta chain was determined in a study of cytomegalovirus exposure and HLA in healthy donors. Regarding the study as a whole: 87-base-pair reads could not separate some V segments, including TRBV6-2 and TRBV6-3.

Samples came from healthy bone marrow donors. PCR involved 60 Vbeta and 13 Jbeta primers. TCRdb's table, derived via immunoSEQ multiplex PCR, lists solely in-frame clones and lacks some. The sample holds 100,000 to 150,000 clones; more than 65% are singletons and the top ten take approximately 4.2%. The length of the CDR3 is 16 residues. Germline CDR1 SEHNR, CDR2 FQNEAQ (reference sequence). This clone was picked up one time. Its cognate antigen is unknown. Relative to the germline gene, one junction end is altered; a read error may explain this. The sequenced sample consisted of PBMCs. The chain has TRBV7-9 and TRBJ2-5; possibly TRBD2 for D (5 bases). The DNA end is a closer match to TRBJ2-7, so the J assignment may be wrong. This receptor was identified in a male donor in good health and CMV-seropositive. Written as DNA, the CDR3 is TGTTCCAGCAGCTTAGTCGGGGAGCCTATAGGCTACGAGCAGTACTTC. Protein sequence: CSSSLVGEPIGYEQYF.